The rows below give T cell receptor beta chains drawn from one sample of a study of blood T cell repertoires in COVID-19. Measured with immunoSEQ multiplex PCR; TCRdb has only the in-frame clones, and not every one. The table lists 200,000 to 250,000 clones, about 88% of them singletons. Sequences were obtained from peripheral blood. The receptors come from a woman aged 70-85 years with active or convalescent COVID-19. The CDR3 runs from the conserved cysteine through the conserved F or W. The D gene is left open where the match is weak. Expanded clones are given a class, and other clones once, few, many or no size at all.

v_gene,len,abundance,j_gene,d_gene,CDR3nt,CDR3aa
TRBV19,15,.,TRBJ1-5,TRBD1,TGTGCCAGTACTCTGGACAGGGCGAGCAATCAGCCCCAGCATTTT,CASTLDRASNQPQHF
TRBV19,15,.,TRBJ1-5,.,TGTGCCAGTACCCCATCGGACAGAGTGAATCAGCCCCAGCATTTT,CASTPSDRVNQPQHF
TRBV7-9,14,.,TRBJ1-1,.,TGTGCCAGCAGCTCCCATACATCGAACACTGAAGCTTTCTTT,CASSSHTSNTEAFF
TRBV5-4,15,few,TRBJ2-3,.,TGTGCCAGCAGCTTGGGGGCCCCTGGCACAGATACGCAGTATTTT,CASSLGAPGTDTQYF
TRBV27,13,.,TRBJ2-7,.,TGTGCCAGCAGTTTCGGGAGACCCTACGAGCAGTACTTC,CASSFGRPYEQYF
TRBV6-2/TRBV6-3,16,once,TRBJ2-3,.,TGTGCCAGCAGTTCGGGACTTCACTTTAGCACAGATACGCAGTATTTT,CASSSGLHFSTDTQYF
TRBV9,16,.,TRBJ1-4,TRBD1,TGTGCCAGCAGCGGGAGTGGGGGACAGGGAACTGAAAGACTGTTTTTT,CASSGSGGQGTERLFF
TRBV7-9,15,.,TRBJ2-7,TRBD1,TGTGCCAGCAGCCTCGCCTGGGGACAGGGGTACGAGCAGTACTTC,CASSLAWGQGYEQYF
TRBV7-2,15,.,TRBJ1-6,TRBD1,TGTGCCAGCAGCTTAGTAGGGACAGAGAATTCACCCCTCCACTTT,CASSLVGTENSPLHF
TRBV6-6,14,.,TRBJ2-3,.,TGTGCCAGCAGTTCTGGAGGGACAGCTAATACGCAGTATTTT,CASSSGGTANTQYF
TRBV10-3,13,.,TRBJ2-7,TRBD1,TGTGCCATCAGGGACAGGGGGATCTACGAGCAGTACTTC,CAIRDRGIYEQYF
TRBV11-2,14,.,TRBJ1-2,.,TGTGCCAGCAGACTAGCCCCGTTAGGTGATGGCTACACCTTC,CASRLAPLGDGYTF
TRBV7-2,14,.,TRBJ1-5,TRBD1,TGTGCCAGCAGCTCGGACAGGGATAGTCAGCCCCAGCATTTT,CASSSDRDSQPQHF
TRBV9,17,.,TRBJ2-1,TRBD2,TGTGCCAGCAGGCCGGGGGGTGGAGGGTTACCCTACAATGAGCAGTTCTTC,CASRPGGGGLPYNEQFF
TRBV3-1/TRBV3-2,15,.,TRBJ1-4,.,TGTGCCAGCAGACCCTTCGGGGCAACTAATGAAAAACTGTTTTTT,CASRPFGATNEKLFF
TRBV11-3,15,.,TRBJ2-7,.,TGTGCCAGCAGCTCGGGTGCTGGTACCGCCTACGAGCAGTACTTC,CASSSGAGTAYEQYF
TRBV12-3/TRBV12-4,12,.,TRBJ1-2,.,TGTGCCAGCAGTCGCAATAGGGGCGGCTACACCTTC,CASSRNRGGYTF
TRBV6-6,17,.,TRBJ1-5,TRBD1,TGTGCCAGCAGTCGAACCTACCGGGACAGCGGTTTCAAGCCCCAGCATTTT,CASSRTYRDSGFKPQHF
TRBV18,15,.,TRBJ1-2,TRBD1,TGTGCCAGCTCACCACCGGGACAGAGCCGCTATGGCTACACCTTC,CASSPPGQSRYGYTF
TRBV5-1,17,.,TRBJ1-1,TRBD1,TGCGCCAGCAGTTTGATCGCCCAGGGACAGGGTAGTACTGAAGCTTTCTTT,CASSLIAQGQGSTEAFF
TRBV7-9,14,.,TRBJ1-6,TRBD1,TGTGCCAGCCGGTTGGGACAGATTAATTCACCCCTCCACTTT,CASRLGQINSPLHF
TRBV6-2/TRBV6-3,16,.,TRBJ1-2,.,TGTGCCAGCAGTTACACACACAGGGAATCTAACTATGGCTACACCTTC,CASSYTHRESNYGYTF
TRBV25-1,14,.,TRBJ2-2,.,TGTGCCAGCAGTGCCAGGGCGAACACCGGGGAGCTGTTTTTT,CASSARANTGELFF
TRBV2,15,.,TRBJ2-5,TRBD2,TGTGCCAGCACCAGTAGCGGGGGGGCCGGTGGGACCCAGTACTTC,CASTSSGGAGGTQYF
TRBV11-2,16,.,TRBJ1-1,TRBD1,TGTGCCAGCAGCTCTACCAGGGGGCGAAAGAACACTGAAGCTTTCTTT,CASSSTRGRKNTEAFF
TRBV11-2,17,.,TRBJ1-3,.,TGTGCCAGCAGCTCCCCCTTTTTTGAGTTCTCTGGAAACACCATATATTTT,CASSSPFFEFSGNTIYF
TRBV6-5,13,.,TRBJ1-1,.,TGTGCCAGCATTTTAGGGGAGAACACTGAAGCTTTCTTT,CASILGENTEAFF
TRBV2,16,.,TRBJ2-3,TRBD2,TGTGCCAGCAGTCCCCTACTAGCGGGGGCGGCAGATACGCAGTATTTT,CASSPLLAGAADTQYF
TRBV29-1,13,.,TRBJ1-5,.,TGCAGCGTTGATTTGGGCAGCAATCAGCCCCAGCATTTT,CSVDLGSNQPQHF
TRBV18,16,.,TRBJ2-3,.,TGTGCCAGCTCACCACCGGCAGGCCTTAGCACAGATACGCAGTATTTT,CASSPPAGLSTDTQYF
TRBV5-4,16,.,TRBJ1-2,TRBD1,TGTGCCAGCAGCCGACTAGGACAGGGGGCGAACTATGGCTACACCTTC,CASSRLGQGANYGYTF
TRBV7-2,12,few,TRBJ2-3,.,TGTGCCAGCAGCTTACTGCGGGGGCATCCGTATTTT,CASSLLRGHPYF
TRBV5-1,13,.,TRBJ1-1,.,TGCGCCAGCAGCTGGAGTGAGAACACTGAAGCTTTCTTT,CASSWSENTEAFF
TRBV29-1,15,.,TRBJ2-5,.,TGCAGCGTTGAAGATTGGGGGGTCGGGCAAGAGACCCAGTACTTC,CSVEDWGVGQETQYF
TRBV5-1,14,.,TRBJ2-7,TRBD1,TGCGCCAGCAGCCGGGACAGCAATGAGGACGAGCAGTACTTC,CASSRDSNEDEQYF
TRBV9,14,.,TRBJ2-1,.,TGTGCCAGCAGCGTAACGGGATCCAACAATGAGCAGTTCTTC,CASSVTGSNNEQFF
TRBV28,13,.,TRBJ1-2,.,TGTGCCAGCAATGAAGGAGGAAACTATGGCTACACCTTC,CASNEGGNYGYTF
TRBV12-5,18,.,TRBJ1-2,TRBD1,TGTGCTAGTGGCCCCCAAGGGGGTAGGGACAGGGGTTTCTATGGCTACACCTTC,CASGPQGGRDRGFYGYTF
TRBV5-1,13,.,TRBJ1-2,.,TGCGCCAGCAGCTTGGATCAGGCCCTTGGCTACACCTTC,CASSLDQALGYTF
TRBV24-1,16,.,TRBJ2-7,TRBD2,TGTGCCACCAGTGAGGCCGGGACTAGCGGGTTTTACGAGCAGTACTTC,CATSEAGTSGFYEQYF
TRBV6-1,16,.,TRBJ1-1,.,TGTGCCAGCAGTGAATCCTGGGGGGGTTCGGGCACTGAAGCTTTCTTT,CASSESWGGSGTEAFF
TRBV6-5,15,.,TRBJ2-1,.,TGTGCCAGCAGTTACTCGTCCTACTCCTACAATGAGCAGTTCTTC,CASSYSSYSYNEQFF
TRBV7-2,15,once,TRBJ2-5,TRBD2,TGTGCCAGCAGCTTAGGGGGACTACCACAAGAGACCCAGTACTTC,CASSLGGLPQETQYF
TRBV7-2,17,.,TRBJ2-7,.,TGTGCCAGCAGCTTAGAAATCGTCGGTAACAGGGCCTACGAGCAGTACTTC,CASSLEIVGNRAYEQYF
TRBV29-1,12,.,TRBJ1-4,TRBD1,TGCAGCGCTGGACAGGGGAATGAAAAACTGTTTTTT,CSAGQGNEKLFF
TRBV19,15,.,TRBJ1-1,TRBD1,TGTGCCAGTACCCCGGGGACAGCCTTGAACACTGAAGCTTTCTTT,CASTPGTALNTEAFF
TRBV18,14,.,TRBJ2-3,.,TGTGCCAGCTCACCGCCTTCGGGGGCAGATACGCAGTATTTT,CASSPPSGADTQYF